This is a list of T cell receptor beta chains from one sample in a study of T cell changes during pregnancy in multiple sclerosis. Produced via immunoSEQ multiplex PCR; TCRdb's table is partial and in-frame only. The sample has under 55,000 clones; approximately 91% are singletons. The sequenced material came from PBMCs (not recorded whether the cells were cultured). The receptors here all came from a female donor with multiple sclerosis, enrolled in a pregnancy study. CDR3s leave out the opening cysteine and the closing phenylalanine or tryptophan. D genes are given only for firm matches.

TRBV2,TRBJ2-5,TRBD2,ACSGSAETQY
TRBV2,TRBJ1-5,-,ASSEAMYSTGPNQPQH
TRBV5-1,TRBJ2-2,-,ASSPSGSPNTGELF
TRBV30,TRBJ1-2,-,AWSPVGAGNYGYT
TRBV5-1,TRBJ1-2,TRBD1,ASSLTTDRGNYGYT
TRBV7-9,TRBJ1-5,-,ASSLDGQPQH
TRBV7-9,TRBJ2-1,-,ASSLYPKVPRSYNEQF
TRBV5-1,TRBJ2-1,TRBD2,ASSSGTSVNEQF
TRBV5-6,TRBJ2-7,-,ASSLGSGASYEQY
TRBV6-5,TRBJ2-5,TRBD2,ASGGSTQETQY
TRBV7-2,TRBJ1-2,-,ASRPTGASAYGYT
TRBV10-1,TRBJ1-4,-,ATPLGGLYEKLF
TRBV19,TRBJ2-7,TRBD2,ASSIRLAGLYEQY